This T cell receptor (beta chain) was profiled in a study of technical replicates of blood from a handful of donors. TCRdb's table, derived via immunoSEQ multiplex PCR, lists solely in-frame clones and lacks some. The table includes under 55,000 clones, roughly 95% detected once. The sequenced sample was T cells isolated from PBMCs. This receptor was obtained from a human donor in good health.

The CDR3 loop is CASSLWQNEQFF. The CDR3 DNA follows: TGTGCCAGCAGCTTATGGCAGAATGAGCAGTTCTTC. The chain is built from TRBV5-4 and TRBJ2-1; D gene unclear. The V and J ends lost 2 bases and 7 bases respectively, with 7 bases between them. This CDR3 contains 12 residues. Germline loops: CDR1 SGHNT, CDR2 YYREEE (reference sequence).